These 17 T cell receptor beta chains came from one sample sequenced in a study of OX40 agonist ivuxolimab in advanced cancers. Only in-frame clones appear in the TCRdb table, and some are missing; sequencing was by immunoSEQ multiplex PCR. Of 40,000 to 55,000 clones in the sample, roughly nine tenths were seen once. The sample consisted of CD4+ or CD8+ T cells sorted from blood, taken in a trial of the OX40 agonist ivuxolimab. These receptor sequences come from an adult with an advanced solid tumor such as melanoma, head and neck, liver or kidney cancer.

This clone has just one count. The CDR3: CASSEGHRLNEQYF. As DNA, the CDR3 is TGCGCCAGCAGCGAGGGACACCGATTGAACGAGCAGTACTTC. V usage is TRBV5-1 and J usage is TRBJ2-7; D perhaps matches TRBD1 (6 bases). Per the germline V gene, CDR1 is SGHRS and CDR2 is YFSETQ. Trimming took 4 bases from V and 5 from J, leaving 16 bases between them. This CDR3 spans 14 amino acids.

This chain connects TRBV10-3 to TRBJ1-4, with no clear D. Germline CDR1 ENHRY, CDR2 SYGVKD. This CDR3 has 14 amino acids. V dropped 10 bases and J dropped 5 bases, with 17 bases sitting between them. In DNA form, the CDR3 reads TGTGCCACCGCAGGCCCGCCGACGAATGAAAAACTGTTTTTT. Amino acid sequence: CATAGPPTNEKLFF.

The J gene is TRBJ1-1, the V gene TRBV5-1, with D hard to call. CDR1 SGHRS and CDR2 YFSETQ come from the germline V gene. The V and J ends lost 5 bases and 4 bases respectively, with 12 bases between them. The CDR3 runs to 13 residues. The CDR3 DNA reads as TGCGCCAGCAGTGGAGAAGGCGGCACTGAAGCTTTCTTT. Translated, it gives CASSGEGGTEAFF.

The chain joins TRBV10-3 to TRBJ2-6; 10 nucleotides agree with TRBD1. The germline CDR1 and CDR2 sequences are ENHRY and SYGVKD. CDR3 length equals 18 residues. The ends lost 3 bases at V and 3 bases at J; junction bases unmatched: 8. The CDR3 bases are TGTGCCATCAGTGATTCCGGGACAGGGGTACATGGGGCCAACGTCCTGACTTTC. As protein: CAISDSGTGVHGANVLTF.

V usage is TRBV10-2 and J usage is TRBJ1-5; 10 bases agree with TRBD1. The CDR3 contains 16 residues. The J segment lost 7 bases and the V segment lost 6 bases, leaving 12 bases of the junction unmatched. Germline CDR1 and CDR2: WSHSY and SAAADI. The CDR3 DNA reads TGCGCCAGCAGAAATACCGGGACAGGGGCGGGGCAGCCCCAGCATTTT. This sequence encodes CASRNTGTGAGQPQHF.

The chain links TRBV7-9 to TRBJ2-5; tentatively, D is TRBD2 (8 bases). Germline V gene lookup returns CDR1 SEHNR and CDR2 FQNEAQ (reference sequence). This CDR3 has 15 amino acids. Trimming cost V 2 bases and J 5 bases, with 15 bases left between them. DNA of the CDR3: TGTGCCAGCAGCTTACGGGAGGGGGCAGGGGAGACCCAGTACTTC. Amino acids: CASSLREGAGETQYF.

This clone has just one count. V usage is TRBV6-1 and J usage is TRBJ1-2, with D unresolved. Deletions cut 0 bases from V and 8 bases from J, with 10 bases between. Per the germline V gene, CDR1 is MNHNS and CDR2 is SASEGT. This CDR3 region has 13 residues. Written as DNA, the CDR3 is TGTGCCAGCAGTGAAGCGGAACCTACGGGCTACACCTTC. This encodes CASSEAEPTGYTF.

The V call is TRBV7-7, the J call TRBJ2-1; 14 bases agree with TRBD2. This CDR3 is built from 15 residues. Germline V CDR1 and CDR2: SSHAT, FNYEAQ (reference sequence). Trimming cost V 5 bases and J 7 bases; bases outside gene matches: 4. The CDR3, as DNA: TGTGCCAGCAGCACGGGACTAGCGGGGGAGAATGAGCAGTTCTTC. It codes for CASSTGLAGENEQFF.

The genes are TRBV9 and TRBJ2-2; D not certain. The germline V gene has CDR1 SGDLS and CDR2 YYNGEE. Deletions cut 4 bases from V and 2 bases from J, with 3 bases between. The CDR3 covers 12 residues. CDR3 in DNA: TGTGCCAGCAGCACTAACACCGGGGAGCTGTTTTTT. This sequence encodes CASSTNTGELFF.

The rearrangement uses TRBV9 and TRBJ1-6; the match to TRBD1 covers 10 bases. The germline CDR1 and CDR2 sequences are SGDLS and YYNGEE. With V trimmed by 3 bases and J by 7 bases, 4 bases remained unmatched. There are 15 residues in the CDR3. CDR3 nucleotides: TGTGCCAGCAGCGCCGGGACAGGGGCCAATTCACCCCTCCACTTT. The encoded protein is CASSAGTGANSPLHF. The full variable domain, in which reference TRBV9 and TRBJ1-6 provide the parts outside the CDR3, is DSGVTQTPKHLITATGQRVTLRCSPRSGDLSVYWYQQSLDQGLQFLIQYYNGEERAKGNILERFSAQQFPDLHSELNLSSLELGDSALYFCASSAGTGANSPLHFGNGTRLTVT.

The V gene is TRBV19, the J gene TRBJ1-3; D is undetermined. CDR1 is LNHDA and CDR2 is SQIVND in the germline V gene (reference sequence). The CDR3 consists of 16 residues. V lost 3 bases, J lost 0 bases, and 12 bases lay in between. The CDR3 loop reads CASSINPAFSGNTIYF. The CDR3 nucleotides are TGTGCCAGTAGTATCAATCCGGCGTTCTCTGGAAACACCATATATTTT.

This clone was observed a few times. The chain employs TRBV7-6 and TRBJ1-3; D uncertain. The CDR3 has 16 amino acids. CDR1 and CDR2 from the germline V gene are SGHVS and FNYEAQ. Trimming pared 5 bases from V and 0 bases from J, leaving 14 bases between. CDR3 protein: CASSPAPGFSGNTIYF. The CDR3 nucleotides read TGTGCCAGCAGCCCCGCTCCGGGGTTCTCTGGAAACACCATATATTTT.

The chain is built from TRBV5-1 and TRBJ1-1, with D possibly being TRBD1 (6 bases). The CDR3 sequence is 14 residues long. In germline, CDR1 is SGHRS, CDR2 YFSETQ. Trimming removed 2 bases from V and 1 base from J, with 9 bases in between. The CDR3 protein is CASSFTGRNTEAFF. As DNA, the CDR3 is TGCGCCAGCAGCTTTACAGGGAGGAACACTGAAGCTTTCTTT. Full variable domain (rest looked up from reference TRBV5-1 and TRBJ1-1): KAGVTQTPRYLIKTRGQQVTLSCSPISGHRSVSWYQQTPGQGLQFLFEYFSETQRNKGNFPGRFSGRQFSNSRSEMNVSTLELGDSALYLCASSFTGRNTEAFFGQGTRLTVV.

The J gene is TRBJ2-7, the V gene TRBV27, with a weak D call TRBD1 (6 bases). With 3 bases removed from V and 3 bases from J, the gap between germline ends came to 15 bases. The CDR3 length is 15 residues. Germline CDR1 and CDR2: MNHEY and SMNVEV (reference sequence). For the CDR3, the DNA is TGTGCCAGCAGTTTCCACTCGGACAGATTCTACGAGCAGTACTTC. It translates to CASSFHSDRFYEQYF.

V is TRBV7-9 and J is TRBJ2-5; D is unclear. The germline CDR1 and CDR2 sequences are SEHNR and FQNEAQ (reference sequence). Between the trimmed V and J ends, which lost 2 bases and 3 bases, there was a span of 7 bases. This CDR3 is built from 13 residues. CDR3 amino acids: CASSLYTEETQYF. CDR3 in DNA: TGTGCCAGCAGCTTATATACGGAAGAGACCCAGTACTTC.

On this clone: The junction differs from germline at one of its ends, possibly a read error. In nucleotides, the CDR3 is TGCGCCAGCAGCTCTAACAATGAAGCTTTCTTT. Residues: CASSSNNEAFF. V is TRBV5-1 and J is TRBJ1-1; D is unclear. The CDR3 loop spans 11 amino acids. Germline loops: CDR1 SGHRS, CDR2 YFSETQ.

The rearrangement uses TRBV18 and TRBJ1-2, with 8 positions matching TRBD1. In germline, CDR1 is KGHSH, CDR2 LQKENI. The length of the CDR3 is 15 residues. Trimming cost V 3 bases and J 3 bases; bases outside gene matches: 6. CDR3 sequence (DNA): TGTGCCAGCTCACCTATGACAGGGGCCTACTATGGCTACACCTTC. Translation: CASSPMTGAYYGYTF. The variable domain in full, with the rest retrieved from reference TRBV18 and TRBJ1-2, is NAGVMQNPRHLVRRRGQEARLRCSPMKGHSHVYWYRQLPEEGLKFMVYLQKENIIDESGMPKERFSAEFPKEGPSILRIQQVVRGDSAAYFCASSPMTGAYYGYTFGSGTRLTVV.